These 11 T cell receptor beta chains came from one sample sequenced in a study of blood T cell repertoires in COVID-19 (dated by TCRdb to the early 2020s). Libraries were built with the immunoSEQ multiplex PCR assay. TCRdb mirrors the immuneACCESS table, restricted to in-frame sequences. Some clones are absent from its copies; in checked studies, under half trace to an unresolved V gene, and the reason for the others is unknown. Across this sample there are more than 85,000 clones, with approximately 78% seen only once. The biggest ten clones account for roughly 14% of the sample. Sequenced material: peripheral blood. The origin of the receptors is a woman aged 80 or older with acute or convalescent COVID-19.

J is TRBJ2-4 and V is TRBV18; D not certain. The V gene lost 5 bases and the J gene lost 1 base, with 9 bases spanning the gap. The CDR3 is 14 residues long. Germline V lookup: CDR1 KGHSH, CDR2 LQKENI. CDR3 nucleotides: TGTGCCAGCTCATCTCCGTTGGCCAAAAACATTCAGTACTTC. This translates into CASSSPLAKNIQYF. Drawing the rest from reference TRBV18 and TRBJ2-4, the complete variable domain is NAGVMQNPRHLVRRRGQEARLRCSPMKGHSHVYWYRQLPEEGLKFMVYLQKENIIDESGMPKERFSAEFPKEGPSILRIQQVVRGDSAAYFCASSSPLAKNIQYFGAGTRLSVL.

This chain links TRBV7-6 with TRBJ2-5, with 12 nucleotides matching TRBD2. The V gene's germline CDR1 is SGHVS and CDR2 FNYEAQ. With 2 bases clipped from V and 4 bases from J, the junction kept 14 bases outside the gene matches. CDR3 length: 19 residues. The CDR3 DNA reads TGTGCCAGCAGCTTATTAGTTCAGCGACTAGCGGGAGAAGGAGAGACCCAGTACTTC. Translation: CASSLLVQRLAGEGETQYF.

V gene TRBV27 combines with J gene TRBJ2-1, with 9 bases matching TRBD1. The junction had 1 base not matched to a gene; V was cut back by 3 bases and J by 7 bases. Germline lookup yields CDR1 MNHEY and CDR2 SMNVEV (reference sequence). The CDR3 consists of 13 residues. Here the CDR3 DNA reads TGTGCCAGCAGTTTGGGACAGGGAAATGAGCAGTTCTTC. Its translation is CASSLGQGNEQFF.

The rearrangement joins TRBV19 to TRBJ1-4; D uncertain. Trimming stripped 7 bases from V and 1 base from J, with 13 bases between. This CDR3 spans 15 amino acids. Germline-derived CDR1 and CDR2 are LNHDA and SQIVND (reference sequence). CDR3 sequence reads: CASKGSGRTNEKLFF. The CDR3 DNA sequence: TGTGCCAGTAAGGGCAGTGGGAGAACTAATGAAAAACTGTTTTTT.

The chain carries TRBV15 and TRBJ2-7, with 8 bases fitting TRBD2. Trimming at V came to 2 bases and at J to 6 bases, leaving 6 bases not matched to a gene. The CDR3 has 14 amino acids. Germline V CDR1 and CDR2: LNHNV, YYDKDF (reference sequence). CDR3 sequence reads: CATSRLAGRGEQYF. In nucleotides, the CDR3 is TGTGCCACCAGCAGATTAGCGGGACGGGGCGAGCAGTACTTC.

The table lists this clone with a few counts. One end of the junction fails to match germline, which may point to a read error. The genes are TRBV7-9 and TRBJ1-6; 7 positions agree with TRBD1. The germline V gene has CDR1 SEHNR and CDR2 FQNEAQ (reference sequence). The CDR3 runs 12 residues. The CDR3 DNA reads TGTGCCAGCAGCTACGGACAGGCAGTCTTGATCTTT. Residues: CASSYGQAVLIF. The full variable domain, completed using reference TRBV7-9 and TRBJ1-6, is DTGVSQNPRHKITKRGQNVTFRCDPISEHNRLYWYRQTLGQGPEFLTYFQNEAQLEKSRLLSDRFSAERPKGSFSTLEIQRTEQGDSAMYLCASSYGQAVLIFGNGTRLTVT.

This sequence joins TRBV7-9 and TRBJ1-4; no reliable D call. Germline CDR1 is SEHNR and CDR2 is FQNEAQ (reference sequence). The V and J ends lost 6 bases and 4 bases respectively, with 15 bases between them. This CDR3 has 15 amino acids. CDR3 DNA: TGTGCCAGCAGAGAAATTAGGCAGGTTAATGAAAAACTGTTTTTT. Protein: CASREIRQVNEKLFF.

The chain joins TRBV7-2 to TRBJ2-7; TRBD1 aligns across 8 bases. Germline V gene sequence: CDR1 SGHTA, CDR2 FQGNSA. Unmatched junction bases numbered 11, after V lost 6 bases and J lost 1 base. The CDR3 runs 16 residues. Here the CDR3 DNA reads TGTGCCAGCAGGTTTGGGGGGACAGGAGTTTCCTACGAGCAGTACTTC. Translated, it gives CASRFGGTGVSYEQYF.

This rearrangement joins TRBV3-1 (or the pseudogene TRBV3-2) to TRBJ1-1; the D gene is possibly TRBD1 (5 bases). V was shortened by 3 bases and J by 3 bases, with 11 bases between the two germline ends. The CDR3 consists of 14 residues. The V gene's germline CDR1 is LGHDT and CDR2 YNNKEL (reference sequence). CDR3 in DNA: TGTGCCAGCAGCCATGGCAGGGCGCACACTGAAGCTTTCTTT. It translates to CASSHGRAHTEAFF.

The gene calls are TRBV6-2 or TRBV6-3 and TRBJ2-5; possibly TRBD2 for D (5 bases). CDR3 length equals 14 residues. Germline V gene data show CDR1 as MNHEY and CDR2 as SVGEGT. Between the trimmed V and J ends, which lost 2 bases and 6 bases, there was a span of 13 bases. CDR3 amino acids: CASSYGEGKKTQYF. The CDR3 nucleotides are TGTGCCAGCAGTTACGGCGAGGGTAAAAAGACCCAGTACTTC.

This clone was counted a single time. V and J are TRBV18 and TRBJ2-1; tentative D call: TRBD1 (6 bases). CDR1 is KGHSH and CDR2 is LQKENI in the germline V gene. V was pared by 2 bases and J by 2 bases, with 13 bases between. The CDR3 is made up of 16 amino acids. The CDR3 loop reads CASSPNGTWTYNEQFF. DNA for the CDR3: TGTGCCAGCTCACCAAACGGGACATGGACCTACAATGAGCAGTTCTTC.